This T cell receptor (beta chain) was profiled in a study of T cells in Graves' hyperthyroidism and ophthalmopathy. There are many counts of this clonotype. The antigen is unknown. Amplified TCR beta CDR3 regions came from RNA transcripts. A set of HTBI primers served as the primers for a first-round RT-PCR of the TCR CDR3. MiXCR was run by TCRdb on the multiplex PCR reads, yielding one entry per CDR3 protein. The table has 490,000 or so distinct CDR3 sequences, 15% to 20% seen once. 10 ml of fresh peripheral blood supplied the PBMCs. Looked up from germline, CDR1 is SGHTA and CDR2 is FQGNSA. After removal of 4 bases from V and 0 bases from J, the junction contained 9 bases not matched to a gene. This CDR3 is 17 amino acids long. Notes on the study in general: Model predictions of ophthalmopathy came a median 6.5 months before onset.

The clonotype was recovered from a woman aged 25-40 years with Graves' ophthalmopathy. The chain recombines TRBV7-2 with TRBJ1-2; 9 bases map to TRBD1. What was sequenced was blood. The CDR3 protein is CASSSRPRTGANYGYTF. The CDR3 DNA sequence: TGTGCCAGCAGCTCCCGCCCAAGGACAGGGGCTAACTATGGCTACACCTTC.